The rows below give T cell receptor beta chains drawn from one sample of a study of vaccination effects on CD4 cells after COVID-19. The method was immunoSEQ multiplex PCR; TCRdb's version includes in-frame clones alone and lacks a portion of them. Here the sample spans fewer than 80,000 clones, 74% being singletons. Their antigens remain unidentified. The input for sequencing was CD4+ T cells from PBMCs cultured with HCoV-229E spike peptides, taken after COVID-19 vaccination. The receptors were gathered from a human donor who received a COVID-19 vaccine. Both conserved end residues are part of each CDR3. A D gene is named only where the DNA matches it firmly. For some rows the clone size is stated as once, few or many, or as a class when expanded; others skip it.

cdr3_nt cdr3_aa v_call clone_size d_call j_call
TGTGCCAGCAGCTTGACAGGGACAGGGAATCAGCCCCAGCATTTT CASSLTGTGNQPQHF TRBV7-2 . TRBD1 TRBJ1-5
TGTGCCAGCAGCTTAATTACAGGGGGCAAATTCCAAGAGACCCAGTACTTC CASSLITGGKFQETQYF TRBV7-9 . TRBD1 TRBJ2-5
TGTGCCAGCAGCTCGGGGCCAATAGAGACCCAGTACTTC CASSSGPIETQYF TRBV11-3 . . TRBJ2-5
TGTGCCAGCAGCTCCCGACCGGGGGGGGGCGGTGACAATGAGCAGTTCTTC CASSSRPGGGGDNEQFF TRBV7-3 . TRBD2 TRBJ2-1
TGTGCCATCAGTGACGCGACAGGAGGATCTGGGGCCAACGTCCTGACTTTC CAISDATGGSGANVLTF TRBV10-3 . . TRBJ2-6
TGTGCCAGCAGCGACCAAGGCACGGAGACCCAGTACTTC CASSDQGTETQYF TRBV5-4 . . TRBJ2-5
TGCGCCAGCAGCCCGCCGGGACAGGGGAATGAAAAACTGTTTTTT CASSPPGQGNEKLFF TRBV5-1 . TRBD1 TRBJ1-4
TGTGCCAGCAGCTCTGGACCCCGGCCGAACACTGAAGCTTTCTTT CASSSGPRPNTEAFF TRBV7-3 few . TRBJ1-1
TGTGCCAGTAGGGAGAGGACAGGGAGTTATCAGCCCCAGCATTTT CASRERTGSYQPQHF TRBV19 . TRBD1 TRBJ1-5
TGTGCCAGCAGTTTCCCCCTGGTGGAAGCTTTCTTT CASSFPLVEAFF TRBV12-3/TRBV12-4 . . TRBJ1-1
TGCAGCGTTGAAGGACACAGGGGATATCGATTTAACAGGAACACTGAAGCTTTCTTT CSVEGHRGYRFNRNTEAFF TRBV29-1 . TRBD1 TRBJ1-1
TGTGCCAGCAAGGTCGGGTCTGCAACTAATGAAAAACTGTTTTTT CASKVGSATNEKLFF TRBV2 few . TRBJ1-4
TGTGCCAGCAGCGTTCGGGTCTCCAATGAGCAGTTCTTC CASSVRVSNEQFF TRBV3-1/TRBV3-2 . . TRBJ2-1
TGTGCCAGCAGCACGCCGAGCGGGGGCTCCTACAATGAGCAGTTCTTC CASSTPSGGSYNEQFF TRBV11-2 . TRBD2 TRBJ2-1
TGCGCCAGCAGCCGGACAGACCCGAACACTGAAGCTTTCTTT CASSRTDPNTEAFF TRBV4-1 once . TRBJ1-1
TGTGCCAGCAGTCCTACCGACACCCCTGGAAACACCATATATTTT CASSPTDTPGNTIYF TRBV25-1 few . TRBJ1-3
TGTGCCAGCAGCCTAGTTGGGACTTTAAGTCAAGCGGGAGATACGCAGTATTTT CASSLVGTLSQAGDTQYF TRBV7-2 once . TRBJ2-3
TGTGCCAGCAGCCCCTACAGGGTAGGCTACAATGAGCAGTTCTTC CASSPYRVGYNEQFF TRBV7-3 . . TRBJ2-1
TGTGCCAGCAGCGGCGGGATTATGAACACTGAAGCTTTCTTT CASSGGIMNTEAFF TRBV9 . . TRBJ1-1
TGTGCCAGCAGTGAATCAGGTTCTGTCTACACCTTC CASSESGSVYTF TRBV2 few . TRBJ1-2
TGCGCCAGCAGGCCTAGCGGGGGGGCCTACAATGAGCAGTTCTTC CASRPSGGAYNEQFF TRBV10-1 . TRBD2 TRBJ2-1
TGCGCCAGCAGCTTGGGTTTGGACTCTGGAAACACCATATATTTT CASSLGLDSGNTIYF TRBV5-1 . . TRBJ1-3
TGTGCCAGCAGCCTGACCGGGACTAGCGGGGGGCACTATGAGCAGTTCTTC CASSLTGTSGGHYEQFF TRBV7-3 . TRBD2 TRBJ2-1
TGCGCCAGCAGCCAACTTCAAGGACAGGTTTACACTGAAGCTTTCTTT CASSQLQGQVYTEAFF TRBV4-1 once TRBD1 TRBJ1-1
TGTGCCAGCAGTTTATGGCCCAGACGTGTGGGAGATACGCAGTATTTT CASSLWPRRVGDTQYF TRBV27 few . TRBJ2-3
TGTGCCAGCAGTTACGTCCAGGGGATGGGCCAGCCCCAGCATTTT CASSYVQGMGQPQHF TRBV6-2/TRBV6-3 . . TRBJ1-5
TGTGCCAGCAGCCCTGGACTAGCGGGGGGGCGGGAGACCCAGTACTTC CASSPGLAGGRETQYF TRBV11-2 . TRBD2 TRBJ2-5
TGCGCCAGCAGCCCCGATTCGACAGTTCCTAAGGATGGCTACACCTTC CASSPDSTVPKDGYTF TRBV5-1 few . TRBJ1-2
TGCGCCAGCAGCTTGGTGCCCAATCAGCCCCAGCATTTT CASSLVPNQPQHF TRBV5-1 . . TRBJ1-5
TGTGCCAGCAGCTTGTACAGCCAGTATAGCAATCAGCCCCAGCATTTT CASSLYSQYSNQPQHF TRBV5-6 . . TRBJ1-5
TGCGCCAGCAGCTTGGGGGACAGTACCTATGGCTACACCTTC CASSLGDSTYGYTF TRBV5-1 few TRBD1 TRBJ1-2
TGTGCCAGCGCCGAGACGAAAGATACGCAGTATTTT CASAETKDTQYF TRBV12-3/TRBV12-4 . . TRBJ2-3
TGTGCCAGCAGCCAAGACGCTCCAGGGCATCCTAGGTATGGCTACACCTTC CASSQDAPGHPRYGYTF TRBV3-1/TRBV3-2 . . TRBJ1-2
TGCAGTGCTAGTCGGGGGCTAGGCGCCACGAATTCACCCCTCCACTTT CSASRGLGATNSPLHF TRBV20-1 few . TRBJ1-6
TGTGCCAGCTCACCGAACAGCCAAGAGACCCAGTACTTC CASSPNSQETQYF TRBV18 . . TRBJ2-5
TGTGCCAGCAGTCTGCCACAGAACACTGAAGCTTTCTTT CASSLPQNTEAFF TRBV12-3/TRBV12-4 . . TRBJ1-1
TGTGCCAGCAGTGATAACTATGGCTACACCTTC CASSDNYGYTF TRBV2 . . TRBJ1-2
TGTGCCACCCACGTTTGGGGGGGGGCGACAGATACGCAGTATTTT CATHVWGGATDTQYF TRBV7-2 once . TRBJ2-3
TGTGCCAGCAGCTGGACTAGCATCACAGATACGCAGTATTTT CASSWTSITDTQYF TRBV7-2 once TRBD2 TRBJ2-3
TGTGCCAGCAGTCCAACAGGGACGAGGGGCTACACCTTC CASSPTGTRGYTF TRBV12-3/TRBV12-4 . . TRBJ1-2
TGTGCCAGCAGTTACTCCCTTGGGACAGGGTCGGCCCAGTACTTC CASSYSLGTGSAQYF TRBV6-5 . TRBD1 TRBJ2-5
TGTGCCAGCAGTTACGGTGGGGGGGGGACCTACAATGAGCAGTTCTTC CASSYGGGGTYNEQFF TRBV6-5 . TRBD2 TRBJ2-1
TGTGCCAGCAGTGAGTCGGGATTTCAAGGCTACACCTTC CASSESGFQGYTF TRBV2 . . TRBJ1-2
TGCAGCGTTGAGGGCGGAGGGGGATATAATGAGCAGTTCTTC CSVEGGGGYNEQFF TRBV29-1 few . TRBJ2-1
TGTGCCAGTAATCCGGGACACGGCGAAGCTTTCTTT CASNPGHGEAFF TRBV19 . . TRBJ1-1
TGTGCCAGCAGTCCAAGGCTGGGGGGGCGCGGGTCCGGGGAGCTGTTTTTT CASSPRLGGRGSGELFF TRBV9 . . TRBJ2-2
TGTGCCAGCAGTTTGACAAAGAACACTGAAGCTTTCTTT CASSLTKNTEAFF TRBV6-2/TRBV6-3 . . TRBJ1-1
TGTGCCGGATCGCGGACCTTCCACACCACTGAAGCTTTCTTT CAGSRTFHTTEAFF TRBV30 . . TRBJ1-1
TGTGCCAGCAGTTACTCGGAGAGCAAAGAGACCCAGTACTTC CASSYSESKETQYF TRBV6-5 once . TRBJ2-5